The clone carrying this T cell receptor (beta chain) was seen only once. The target antigen is unknown. This sample was taken from a study of cytomegalovirus exposure and HLA in healthy donors. Study-wide background: Tens of millions of unique TCRs, all from HLA-typed donors, were included in an early release of the data.

Notes on the study in general: Follow-up analysis later connected one missense variant in DCLRE1C with trimming of TCR beta V- and J-genes.

The study ran its PCR with 60 Vbeta and 13 Jbeta primers. Original handling: Per a later analysis, the number of unique TCR beta chains was approximately 80 million, of which around 9.9 million were shared. Only in-frame clones appear in the TCRdb table, and some are missing; sequencing was by immunoSEQ multiplex PCR. V and J calls and clone size are those listed in that table; D and trimming were worked out from the DNA. The sample yields some 180,000 clones, approximately 79% seen once. The CDR3 is 15 amino acids. After removal of 4 bases from V and 4 bases from J, the junction contained 5 bases not matched to a gene. Germline loops: CDR1 SNHLY, CDR2 FYNNEI.

V gene TRBV2 combines with J gene TRBJ1-4; 8 nucleotides agree with TRBD1. Sequencing was performed on PBMCs. This sequence was found in a woman younger than 45 in good health and CMV-seropositive. In DNA, the CDR3 is TGTGCCAGCAGTGTCTGGACAGGGAGTAATGAAAAACTGTTTTTT. It encodes CASSVWTGSNEKLFF.